These 6 T cell receptor beta chains were all obtained from the same sample, sequenced in a study of response to subunit inactivated influenza vaccine. TCRdb analysed the RT-PCR reads with MiXCR anew, one entry per CDR3 protein. The table shows about 480,000 distinct CDR3 sequences, with approximately 24% occurring only once. The sample consisted of CD4+ T cells sorted from PBMCs, taken more than 4 days after vaccination. The receptor set was obtained from a man aged 45 to 65 who received an inactivated influenza vaccine.

The gene calls are TRBV28 and TRBJ2-7; 7 nucleotides line up with TRBD2. The CDR3 length is 17 residues. V was clipped by 6 bases and J by 3 bases; unmatched bases: 17. Per the germline V gene, CDR1 is MDHEN and CDR2 is SYDVKM. CDR3 bases: TGTGCCAGCAGCGGAAAGGGCAGGAAAGGACTAGACTACGAGCAGTACTTC. It translates to CASSGKGRKGLDYEQYF.

A few counts support this clonotype. The V call is TRBV6-2 or TRBV6-3, the J call TRBJ1-1; D is unresolved. Trimming pared 0 bases from V and 2 bases from J, leaving 10 bases between. The CDR3 consists of 15 residues. Germline CDR1 and CDR2: MNHEY and SVGEGT. In DNA form, the CDR3 reads TGTGCCAGCAGTTACTCTCCGGGGATTAACACTGAAGCTTTCTTT. It is translated as CASSYSPGINTEAFF.

This clonotype was counted between two and nine times. This chain connects TRBV20-1 to TRBJ2-7; no reliable D call. The germline CDR1 and CDR2 sequences are DFQATT and SNEGSKA (reference sequence). V dropped 4 bases and J dropped 2 bases, with 9 bases sitting between them. This CDR3 has 12 residues. The CDR3 loop reads CSAILTTYEQYF. CDR3 sequence (DNA): TGCAGTGCTATTTTGACAACCTACGAGCAGTACTTC.

This clonotype was detected ten times or more. The V gene is TRBV29-1, the J gene TRBJ2-3; TRBD1 matches 7 bases. Germline lookup yields CDR1 SQVTM and CDR2 ANQGSEA. The CDR3 has 14 residues. V was pared by 4 bases and J by 0 bases, with 4 bases of the junction left unmatched. The CDR3 loop is CSVAPGQSTDTQYF. CDR3 nucleotide sequence: TGCAGCGTTGCCCCGGGACAGAGCACAGATACGCAGTATTTT.

This clonotype has just a few counts. V usage is TRBV6-2 or TRBV6-3 and J usage is TRBJ1-5; 9 bases are shared with TRBD1. Germline V lookup: CDR1 MNHEY, CDR2 SVGEGT. J lost 1 base, V lost 2 bases, and 9 bases had no gene match. The CDR3 has 18 amino acids. CDR3 residues: CASSYNLDRGGSNQPQHF. CDR3 in DNA: TGTGCCAGCAGTTACAACCTGGACAGGGGAGGGAGCAATCAGCCCCAGCATTTT.

V usage is TRBV3-1 and J usage is TRBJ2-7, with TRBD2 matching 9 bases. This CDR3 is built from 17 residues. Germline values: CDR1 LGHDT, CDR2 YNNKEL (reference sequence). J was trimmed by 4 bases and V by 0 bases; bases with no gene match: 10. CDR3 in DNA: TGTGCCAGCAGCCAAGAGCGGCGCGGGAGGGCCTTATACGAGCAGTACTTC. Translating gives CASSQERRGRALYEQYF.